These T cell receptor beta chains were read from a single sample in a study of T cells in Graves' hyperthyroidism and ophthalmopathy. TCRdb reanalysed the multiplex PCR reads using MiXCR and keeps one entry per CDR3 protein. Here the sample spans about 560,000 distinct CDR3 sequences, approximately 15% being singletons. Sequences were obtained from blood. The receptors derive from a woman under 30 with Graves' hyperthyroidism. The CDR3 runs from the conserved cysteine through the conserved F or W. A D gene is named only where the DNA matches it firmly. Where a row states a size, it is once, few, many or the class of an expanded clone; other rows omit it.

CAWSWDRPYEQYF,TGTGCCTGGAGTTGGGACCGACCCTACGAGCAGTACTTC,TRBV30,NA,many,TRBJ2-7,13
CASSLPRGGRETQYF,TGTGCCAGCAGTTTACCAAGGGGGGGAAGAGAGACCCAGTACTTC,TRBV28,NA,many,TRBJ2-5,15
CASRPGGAGGELFF,TGTGCCAGCAGACCGGGGGGGGCCGGCGGGGAGCTGTTTTTT,TRBV6-2/TRBV6-3,TRBD2,NA,TRBJ2-2,14
CASSPPGGQQPQHF,TGTGCCAGCTCACCACCTGGGGGGCAGCAGCCCCAGCATTTT,TRBV18,NA,few,TRBJ1-5,14
CRVRRGYDTEAFF,TGCAGAGTTCGTCGGGGGTACGACACTGAAGCTTTCTTT,TRBV20-1,NA,many,TRBJ1-1,13
CAISESAIMNTEAFF,TGTGCCATCAGTGAGTCGGCCATAATGAACACTGAAGCTTTCTTT,TRBV10-3,NA,few,TRBJ1-1,15
CASSLFSDSPLGEQFF,TGTGCCAGCAGTTTATTTAGCGACTCACCCCTCGGGGAGCAGTTCTTC,TRBV28,NA,NA,TRBJ2-1,16
CASSLSSSGDGWGTQYF,TGTGCCAGCAGTTTATCCTCTAGCGGGGATGGGTGGGGTACGCAGTATTTT,TRBV12-3/TRBV12-4,TRBD2,many,TRBJ2-3,17
CAISVADTQYF,TGTGCCATCAGTGTGGCAGATACGCAGTATTTT,TRBV10-3,NA,few,TRBJ2-3,11
CASSRLTGQSNEKLFF,TGTGCCAGCAGTCGACTCACCGGACAGAGTAATGAAAAACTGTTTTTT,TRBV28,NA,NA,TRBJ1-4,16
CASSLAPGEAFF,TGTGCCAGCAGTTTAGCCCCAGGTGAAGCTTTCTTT,TRBV12-3/TRBV12-4,NA,few,TRBJ1-1,12
CAISDWAQSSYNSPLHF,TGTGCCATCAGTGACTGGGCGCAGAGCTCCTATAATTCACCCCTCCACTTT,TRBV10-3,NA,NA,TRBJ1-6,17
CASSLGGAFNQPQHF,TGTGCCAGCAGCTTAGGTGGGGCGTTTAATCAGCCCCAGCATTTT,TRBV7-6,NA,NA,TRBJ1-5,15
CASSDLTSGQQFF,TGTGCCAGCAGTGACCTTACTAGCGGGCAGCAGTTCTTC,TRBV6-1,TRBD2,NA,TRBJ2-1,13
CASSFLGTGDNEQFF,TGTGCCAGCAGTTTCTTGGGGACAGGGGACAATGAGCAGTTCTTC,TRBV27,TRBD1,many,TRBJ2-1,15
CASSRGGGQPQHF,TGTGCCAGCAGCCGGGGGGGAGGGCAGCCCCAGCATTTT,TRBV7-2,NA,NA,TRBJ1-5,13
CASSHPTVGLAYEQYF,TGTGCCAGCAGCCATCCTACCGTCGGACTAGCCTACGAGCAGTACTTC,TRBV6-2/TRBV6-3,TRBD2,few,TRBJ2-7,16
CATTGLTEAFF,TGTGCCACCACAGGGCTCACTGAAGCTTTCTTT,TRBV28,NA,NA,TRBJ1-1,11
CSASRLAGTGELFF,TGCAGTGCTAGCCGCCTAGCTGGGACCGGGGAGCTGTTTTTT,TRBV20-1,NA,many,TRBJ2-2,14
CASSEEERTYTYEQYF,TGTGCCAGCAGTGAAGAGGAGCGGACCTATACCTACGAGCAGTACTTC,TRBV2,NA,many,TRBJ2-7,16
CASRTTGRETQYF,TGTGCCAGCAGAACCACAGGGCGGGAGACCCAGTACTTC,TRBV12-3/TRBV12-4,NA,many,TRBJ2-5,13
CASSPLRENQPQHF,TGTGCCAGCAGCCCCTTAAGGGAGAATCAGCCCCAGCATTTT,TRBV2,NA,many,TRBJ1-5,14
CASSFGTGDCNQPQHF,TGTGCCAGCAGCTTTGGGACAGGGGATTGCAATCAGCCCCAGCATTTT,TRBV7-9,TRBD1,NA,TRBJ1-5,16
CSAPRADLHTF,TGCAGTGCCCCCCGGGCAGATCTACACACCTTC,TRBV20-1,NA,few,TRBJ1-2,11
CASSRDRGLYEQYF,TGTGCCAGCAGCCGGGACAGGGGGCTATACGAGCAGTACTTC,TRBV5-6,TRBD1,NA,TRBJ2-7,14
CASSSGGVGTNEKLFF,TGTGCCAGCAGTTCGGGGGGGGTCGGAACTAATGAAAAACTGTTTTTT,TRBV28,NA,NA,TRBJ1-4,16
CSAARLAGLQNIQYF,TGCAGTGCTGCTAGACTAGCGGGGCTACAAAACATTCAGTACTTC,TRBV20-1,TRBD2,NA,TRBJ2-4,15
CASSFSGTGDGYTF,TGTGCCAGCAGTTTTTCCGGGACAGGGGATGGCTACACCTTC,TRBV28,TRBD1,many,TRBJ1-2,14
CSAQQGAGSNQPQHF,TGCAGTGCTCAACAGGGGGCAGGGAGCAATCAGCCCCAGCATTTT,TRBV20-1,TRBD1,many,TRBJ1-5,15
CASSGYRATTYGYTF,TGTGCCAGCAGTGGGTACAGGGCTACTACCTATGGCTACACCTTC,TRBV25-1,NA,NA,TRBJ1-2,15
CASSLSGSGRFREQFF,TGTGCCAGCAGCTTAAGTGGGAGCGGGAGATTTAGAGAGCAGTTCTTC,TRBV7-9,TRBD2,many,TRBJ2-1,16
CASSTWTGRTEAFF,TGTGCCAGTAGTACCTGGACAGGTCGGACTGAAGCTTTCTTT,TRBV19,TRBD1,NA,TRBJ1-1,14
CSVELGRGNTEAFF,TGCAGCGTTGAATTGGGGAGGGGGAACACTGAAGCTTTCTTT,TRBV29-1,NA,few,TRBJ1-1,14
CASSPITLAGGGPLNEQFF,TGCGCCAGCAGCCCGATTACCCTAGCAGGGGGAGGACCCCTCAATGAGCAGTTCTTC,TRBV5-1,NA,NA,TRBJ2-1,19
CASSLGGTGESSGYTF,TGTGCCAGCAGCTTAGGGGGGACAGGGGAGAGCAGTGGCTACACCTTC,TRBV7-2,TRBD1,many,TRBJ1-2,16
CASGLATRPGRNPYEQYF,TGTGCTAGTGGTTTGGCGACGCGTCCAGGGAGGAATCCCTACGAGCAGTACTTC,TRBV12-5,NA,few,TRBJ2-7,18
CASSDIGVGTEAFF,TGTGCCAGCAGTGACATCGGGGTTGGGACTGAAGCTTTCTTT,TRBV25-1,NA,NA,TRBJ1-1,14
CASSPGTSSSGANVLTF,TGTGCCAGCAGTCCCGGGACTAGCAGCTCTGGGGCCAACGTCCTGACTTTC,TRBV28,TRBD2,many,TRBJ2-6,17
CASSKDRGSGNTIYF,TGCGCCAGCAGCAAGGACAGGGGCTCTGGAAACACCATATATTTT,TRBV5-1,TRBD1,few,TRBJ1-3,15
CAISVQSAGYEQYF,TGTGCCATCAGTGTACAGTCAGCGGGCTACGAGCAGTACTTC,TRBV10-3,NA,few,TRBJ2-7,14
CASRPSWELGYNEQFF,TGTGCCAGCAGGCCTTCGTGGGAGTTAGGATACAATGAGCAGTTCTTC,TRBV12-3/TRBV12-4,NA,few,TRBJ2-1,16
CATSRAAVGVLNEQYF,TGTGCCACCAGCAGAGCCGCCGTGGGGGTTCTGAACGAGCAGTACTTC,TRBV15,NA,NA,TRBJ2-7,16
CASSVQRVSSYNEQFF,TGTGCCAGCAGCGTTCAGCGGGTTAGCTCCTACAATGAGCAGTTCTTC,TRBV3-1,NA,many,TRBJ2-1,16
CASSYSRLTEAFF,TGTGCCAGCAGTTACAGCAGGCTCACTGAAGCTTTCTTT,TRBV6-2/TRBV6-3,NA,NA,TRBJ1-1,13
CASSLGTGNVPDTQYF,TGTGCCAGCAGTCTGGGGACAGGGAATGTTCCAGATACGCAGTATTTT,TRBV6-1,TRBD1,few,TRBJ2-3,16
CSARRGGTDTQYF,TGCAGTGCTAGAAGAGGTGGAACAGATACGCAGTATTTT,TRBV20-1,NA,NA,TRBJ2-3,13
CASSQVFGEVLGNEQFF,TGTGCCAGCAGCCAAGTGTTTGGGGAAGTGCTGGGTAATGAGCAGTTCTTC,TRBV14,NA,NA,TRBJ2-1,17
CSVTSGRFPHEQYF,TGCAGTGTTACTAGCGGGAGATTTCCCCACGAGCAGTACTTC,TRBV20-1,TRBD2,NA,TRBJ2-7,14
CSGAGQGDYEQYF,TGCAGTGGGGCGGGACAGGGAGACTACGAGCAGTACTTC,TRBV20-1,TRBD1,many,TRBJ2-7,13
CSARAFQGDYGYTF,TGCAGTGCTAGAGCTTTCCAAGGCGACTATGGCTACACCTTC,TRBV20-1,NA,many,TRBJ1-2,14
CASSFYAGASPLHF,TGTGCCAGCAGCTTTTACGCAGGGGCCTCACCCCTCCACTTT,TRBV5-6,NA,NA,TRBJ1-6,14
CSAIFPPGQYF,TGCAGTGCTATATTCCCCCCGGGGCAGTACTTC,TRBV20-1,NA,many,TRBJ2-7,11
CSARDPGQGGYEQYF,TGCAGTGCTAGAGACCCTGGACAGGGAGGTTACGAGCAGTACTTC,TRBV20-1,TRBD1,few,TRBJ2-7,15
CASSSGPQGEQFF,TGTGCCAGCAGCTCGGGACCTCAGGGGGAGCAGTTCTTC,TRBV9,NA,few,TRBJ2-1,13
CSASETSGPSYEQYF,TGCAGTGCTAGTGAGACTAGCGGGCCTTCCTACGAGCAGTACTTC,TRBV20-1,TRBD2,many,TRBJ2-7,15
CSVGADRVYGYTF,TGCAGCGTTGGCGCGGACAGGGTTTATGGCTACACCTTC,TRBV29-1,TRBD1,NA,TRBJ1-2,13
CASSKAGPKNEQFF,TGTGCCAGCAGTAAAGCGGGGCCGAAGAATGAGCAGTTCTTC,TRBV2,TRBD2,few,TRBJ2-1,14
CASSLLQLNTGELFF,TGTGCCAGCAGTTTGTTACAGCTTAACACCGGGGAGCTGTTTTTT,TRBV27,NA,NA,TRBJ2-2,15
CSARDPGQGELGYTF,TGCAGTGCACGGGATCCGGGACAGGGGGAGCTTGGCTACACCTTC,TRBV20-1,TRBD1,few,TRBJ1-2,15
CASSSWGSLNTGELFF,TGTGCCAGCAGCTCTTGGGGCAGCCTAAACACCGGGGAGCTGTTTTTT,TRBV6-1,NA,NA,TRBJ2-2,16